What follows are 24 T cell receptor beta chains derived from one specimen sequenced in a study of cytomegalovirus exposure and HLA in healthy donors. Researchers ran the PCR with 60 Vbeta and 13 Jbeta primers. TCRdb keeps only in-frame clones here, not all; method: immunoSEQ multiplex PCR. The table shows approximately 290,000 clones, with 80% occurring only once. Sequencing used PBMCs. These receptors were collected from a girl aged 2-10 years in good health and CMV-seronegative.

For the CDR3, the DNA is TGTGCCAGCAGCCGGGAATATCGGCTAACCTACGAGCAGTACTTC. This sequence encodes CASSREYRLTYEQYF. This rearrangement joins TRBV6-5 to TRBJ2-7, with a weak D call TRBD2 (5 bases). From germline, CDR1 is MNHEY and CDR2 SVGAGI. This CDR3 contains 15 residues. V lost 6 bases to trimming and J lost 2 bases, with 17 bases between them.

The chain uses TRBV7-9 and TRBJ1-1; D remains ambiguous. Germline V gives CDR1 SEHNR, CDR2 FQNEAQ (reference sequence). Trimming removed 5 bases at V and 10 bases at J, with 11 bases between. The CDR3 extends over 11 amino acids. CDR3 loop: CASSIGRLAFF. CDR3 nucleotide sequence: TGTGCCAGCAGCATCGGTCGATTAGCTTTCTTT. The full variable domain, with the rest looked up from reference TRBV7-9 and TRBJ1-1, is DTGVSQNPRHKITKRGQNVTFRCDPISEHNRLYWYRQTLGQGPEFLTYFQNEAQLEKSRLLSDRFSAERPKGSFSTLEIQRTEQGDSAMYLCASSIGRLAFFGQGTRLTVV.

V gene TRBV6-5 combines with J gene TRBJ2-3, with D uncertain. The CDR3 length is 14 residues. V was trimmed by 2 bases and J by 3 bases, leaving 9 bases between them. In germline, CDR1 is MNHEY, CDR2 SVGAGI. As DNA, the CDR3 is TGTGCCAGCAGTTACATGCTATCTACAGATACGCAGTATTTT. As protein: CASSYMLSTDTQYF.

V and J are TRBV7-9 and TRBJ1-2; D is ambiguous. This CDR3 has 14 amino acids. In germline, CDR1 is SEHNR, CDR2 FQNEAQ (reference sequence). V lost 3 bases to trimming and J lost 1 base, with 9 bases between them. DNA for the CDR3: TGTGCCAGCAGCTTCGAGCTGCTTAACTATGGCTACACCTTC. Translating gives CASSFELLNYGYTF.

V usage is TRBV30 and J usage is TRBJ1-5; 10 nucleotides line up with TRBD1. The length of the CDR3 is 15 residues. CDR1 is GTSNPN, CDR2 SVGIG, per germline (reference sequence). After removal of 1 base from V and 10 bases from J, the junction contained 10 bases not matched to a gene. The CDR3 nucleotides read TGTGCCTGGAGTGCCCCCGACAGGGGGCTTTTCCCCCAGCATTTT. This sequence encodes CAWSAPDRGLFPQHF.

The CDR3 sequence: CASSRILAGVYEQYF. The CDR3 bases are TGCGCCAGCAGCCGCATACTAGCGGGAGTCTACGAGCAGTACTTC. This chain uses TRBV4-1 with TRBJ2-7, with 11 bases that match TRBD2. CDR3 size: 15 residues. V dropped 4 bases and J dropped 3; count of bases not matched to a gene: 5. CDR1 and CDR2 from the germline V gene are MGHRA and YSYEKL.

The CDR3 DNA is TGTGCCAGCAGTGTGGAGGGGCTGTCGGGGGCCAACGTCCTGACTTTC. It encodes CASSVEGLSGANVLTF. The gene calls are TRBV2 and TRBJ2-6, with D tentatively TRBD2 (6 bases). Trimming took 4 bases from V and 4 from J, leaving 14 bases between them. This CDR3 comprises 16 residues. Germline V gives CDR1 SNHLY, CDR2 FYNNEI. The full variable domain, completed using reference TRBV2 and TRBJ2-6, is EPEVTQTPSHQVTQMGQEVILRCVPISNHLYFYWYRQILGQKVEFLVSFYNNEISEKSEIFDDQFSVERPDGSNFTLKIRSTKLEDSAMYFCASSVEGLSGANVLTFGAGSRLTVL.

CDR3 DNA: TGCGCCAGCAGCTCCGGACTAGCGGGCTCCTACGAGCAGTACTTC. This gives the protein CASSSGLAGSYEQYF. The chain is built from TRBV5-1 and TRBJ2-7, with 11 bases that match TRBD2. V lost 3 bases and J lost 0; bases outside the gene matches: 2. Germline V gene data show CDR1 as SGHRS and CDR2 as YFSETQ. The CDR3 loop spans 15 amino acids.

The chain is built from TRBV9 and TRBJ2-2, with 9 positions matching TRBD2. Germline V gene data show CDR1 as SGDLS and CDR2 as YYNGEE. J lost 2 bases, V lost 0 bases, and 5 bases had no gene match. This CDR3 is 17 amino acids long. DNA of the CDR3: TGTGCCAGCAGCGTAGTCCCTAGCGGGGCTAACACCGGGGAGCTGTTTTTT. Translating it yields CASSVVPSGANTGELFF.

This clone was seen only a few times. V and J are TRBV28 and TRBJ2-4; no definite D call. V was clipped by 6 bases and J by 0 bases, with 15 bases between them. The CDR3 covers 16 residues. Germline CDR1 is MDHEN and CDR2 is SYDVKM. The CDR3, as DNA: TGTGCCAGCAGGAGAAGTTCGATCCTAGCCAAAAACATTCAGTACTTC. It is translated as CASRRSSILAKNIQYF.

This clone has only a few counts. The V call is TRBV19, the J call TRBJ2-1; TRBD2 aligns across 7 bases. The CDR3 is 13 amino acids. The V segment lost 6 bases and the J segment 10 bases; nucleotides outside the gene matches: 9. Per the germline V gene, CDR1 is LNHDA and CDR2 is SQIVND (reference sequence). CDR3 bases: TGTGCCAGTAGCCAGGCGGGACTACTCGAGCAGTTCTTC. It encodes CASSQAGLLEQFF.

The chain links TRBV27 to TRBJ2-1; D is perhaps TRBD2 (5 bases). This CDR3 comprises 13 residues. The germline V gene has CDR1 MNHEY and CDR2 SMNVEV (reference sequence). V was shortened by 8 bases and J by 7 bases, with 15 bases between the two germline ends. The CDR3 DNA sequence: TGTGCCAGCGGATATTCAAAGCGGAATGAGCAGTTCTTC. It specifies CASGYSKRNEQFF.

The chain is built from TRBV5-1 and TRBJ1-1, with a tentative D call TRBD1 (5 bases). CDR1 is SGHRS and CDR2 is YFSETQ in the germline V gene. Trimming removed 1 base at V and 0 bases at J, with 16 bases between. The CDR3 runs to 17 residues. The CDR3 loop reads CASSLRLGRGMNTEAFF. The CDR3 DNA follows: TGCGCCAGCAGCTTGAGGCTTGGTCGGGGGATGAACACTGAAGCTTTCTTT.

The chain couples TRBV27 to TRBJ2-7; D may be TRBD2 (6 bases). The CDR3 is made up of 15 amino acids. V was shortened by 6 bases and J by 0 bases, with 15 bases between the two germline ends. Per the germline V gene, CDR1 is MNHEY and CDR2 is SMNVEV (reference sequence). This chain's CDR3 is CASSLGGTLSYEQYF. The CDR3 bases are TGTGCCAGCAGCTTGGGCGGGACCCTCTCCTACGAGCAGTACTTC.

J is TRBJ2-5 and V is TRBV5-4; 8 bases align to TRBD2. Trimming at V came to 2 bases and at J to 5 bases, leaving 2 bases not matched to a gene. CDR1 is SGHNT, CDR2 YYREEE, per germline (reference sequence). This CDR3 spans 13 amino acids. The chain's CDR3 is CASSFGRDETQYF. CDR3 nucleotide sequence: TGTGCCAGCAGCTTCGGGAGGGACGAGACCCAGTACTTC.

The genes are TRBV19 and TRBJ1-6, with TRBD1 as a possible D gene (6 bases). The V end lost 9 bases, the J end lost 8 bases, and 14 bases lay between the germline ends. Germline loops: CDR1 LNHDA, CDR2 SQIVND (reference sequence). The CDR3 loop spans 13 amino acids. Here the CDR3 reads CASRSGQYSPLHF. CDR3 in DNA: TGTGCCAGCCGTTCAGGACAGTATTCACCCCTCCACTTT.

V and J are TRBV7-9 and TRBJ1-2, with D possibly being TRBD1 (6 bases). CDR1 and CDR2 (germline): SEHNR, FQNEAQ (reference sequence). Trimming removed 1 base from V and 6 bases from J, with 18 bases in between. The length of the CDR3 is 16 residues. The DNA of the CDR3 is TGTGCCAGCAGCTTAGGGCCCACCGGGACACCTCATGGCTACACCTTC. Its translation: CASSLGPTGTPHGYTF.

For this clone: A junction boundary mismatches the germline segment, possibly from a read error. The chain joins TRBV7-9 to TRBJ2-3; possible D gene TRBD2, 5 bases. Germline V CDR1 and CDR2: SEHNR, FQNEAQ (reference sequence). The CDR3 length is 16 residues. The CDR3 spells CSSNQRRGPPTDTQYF. The CDR3 coding sequence is TGTTCCAGCAACCAAAGACGCGGGCCCCCCACAGATACGCAGTATTTT. The full variable domain, its missing parts supplied by reference TRBV7-9 and TRBJ2-3, is DTGVSQNPRHKITKRGQNVTFRCDPISEHNRLYWYRQTLGQGPEFLTYFQNEAQLEKSRLLSDRFSAERPKGSFSTLEIQRTEQGDSAMYLCSSNQRRGPPTDTQYFGPGTRLTVL.

The gene calls are TRBV18 and TRBJ1-1; D remains ambiguous. CDR3 length: 13 amino acids. Germline V gene data show CDR1 as KGHSH and CDR2 as LQKENI. Trimming removed 0 bases at V and 6 bases at J, with 8 bases between. CDR3 in DNA: TGTGCCAGCTCACCACCCCCCTTTTCTGAAGCTTTCTTT. This gives the protein CASSPPPFSEAFF.

The rearrangement joins TRBV29-1 to TRBJ2-3; the D gene is possibly TRBD1 (5 bases). The V gene's germline CDR1 is SQVTM and CDR2 ANQGSEA. CDR3 length: 12 residues. The V end was cut by 7 bases, the J end by 1 base, with 9 bases between. For the CDR3, the DNA is TGCAGCGCTCCACAGGGCACAGATACGCAGTATTTT. Translation gives CSAPQGTDTQYF.

The chain couples TRBV11-2 to TRBJ2-1, with 11 bases that match TRBD2. The CDR3 is 16 amino acids. Germline values: CDR1 SGHAT, CDR2 FQNNGV. After removal of 4 bases from V and 4 bases from J, the junction contained 6 bases not matched to a gene. The CDR3 bases are TGTGCCAGCAGCTCCTTAGCGGGGGGGGCTTACAATGAGCAGTTCTTC. Translating gives CASSSLAGGAYNEQFF.

This clone was detected only once. The V call is TRBV9, the J call TRBJ1-1; D gene ambiguous. Trimming removed 1 base at V and 8 bases at J, with 15 bases between. This CDR3 is built from 14 residues. Germline-derived CDR1 and CDR2 are SGDLS and YYNGEE. The CDR3 loop reads CASSVRSLGSEAFF. The CDR3 DNA sequence: TGTGCCAGCAGCGTACGGAGTCTCGGTTCCGAAGCTTTCTTT.

This sequence joins TRBV7-9 and TRBJ1-1, with no clear D. Trimming cost V 1 base and J 4 bases, with 13 bases left between them. Germline CDR1 is SEHNR and CDR2 is FQNEAQ (reference sequence). The CDR3 length is 15 residues. The CDR3 DNA reads as TGTGCCAGCAGCTTAGGCGGGCTGTTGGGCACTGAAGCTTTCTTT. Translation: CASSLGGLLGTEAFF.

The gene calls are TRBV6-1 and TRBJ2-1; tentatively, D is TRBD1 (5 bases). CDR1 and CDR2 from the germline V gene are MNHNS and SASEGT. This CDR3 spans 15 amino acids. V was shortened by 2 bases and J by 0 bases, with 8 bases between the two germline ends. CDR3 coding DNA: TGTGCCAGCAGTGAAAGGGGTGACTCCTACAATGAGCAGTTCTTC. Translation gives CASSERGDSYNEQFF.